This T cell receptor beta chain was found in a study of shared clonotypes between healthy human individuals. The assay was immunoSEQ multiplex PCR, and TCRdb's table has in-frame clones only and misses some. This sample has 2 million to 2.5 million clones, with around 90% found just once. A split of CD4+ cells into CD45RA+ naive and CD45RA-negative memory subsets was performed. This CDR3 comprises 15 residues. V lost 6 bases to trimming and J lost 5 bases, with 16 bases between them. Germline V gene lookup returns CDR1 MDHEN and CDR2 SYDVKM. The sequence came from a man aged 18 to 29 in good health. Some clones in this sample may be carry-over from other donors' samples. The chain combines TRBV28 with TRBJ2-2, with D hard to call. Sequenced sample: naive CD4+ T cells from PBMCs. Specified subset: CD45RA+ positively selected. For the CDR3, the DNA is TGTGCCAGCAGAACCATGGTCCTTACGACCGGGGAGCTGTTTTTT. This sequence encodes CASRTMVLTTGELFF.